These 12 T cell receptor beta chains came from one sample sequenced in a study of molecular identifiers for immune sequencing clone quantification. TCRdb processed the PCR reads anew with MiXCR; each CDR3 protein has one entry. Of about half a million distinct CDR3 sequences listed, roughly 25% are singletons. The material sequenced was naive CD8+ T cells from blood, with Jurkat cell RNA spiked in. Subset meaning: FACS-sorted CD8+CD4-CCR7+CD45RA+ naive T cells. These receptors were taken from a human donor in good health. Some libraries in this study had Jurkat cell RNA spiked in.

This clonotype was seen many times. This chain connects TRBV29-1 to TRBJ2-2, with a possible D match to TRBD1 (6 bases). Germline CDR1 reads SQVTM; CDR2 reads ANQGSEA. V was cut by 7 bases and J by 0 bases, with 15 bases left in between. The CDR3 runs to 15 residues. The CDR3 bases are TGCAGCGCGTCAACCAGGGGATCGAACACCGGGGAGCTGTTTTTT. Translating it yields CSASTRGSNTGELFF.

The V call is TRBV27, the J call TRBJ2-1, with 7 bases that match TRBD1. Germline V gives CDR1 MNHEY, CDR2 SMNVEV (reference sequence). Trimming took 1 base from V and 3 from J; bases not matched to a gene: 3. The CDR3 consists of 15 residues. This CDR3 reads CASSLLGGDYNEQFF. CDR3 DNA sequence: TGTGCCAGCAGTTTATTAGGGGGCGACTACAATGAGCAGTTCTTC.

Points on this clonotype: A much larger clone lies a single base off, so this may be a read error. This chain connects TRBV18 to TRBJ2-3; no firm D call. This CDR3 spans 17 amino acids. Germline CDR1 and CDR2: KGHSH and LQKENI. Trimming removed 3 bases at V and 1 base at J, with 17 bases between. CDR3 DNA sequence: TGTGCCAGCTCACCGAGTCAGGTCCTTCGACGCACAGATACGCAGTATTTT. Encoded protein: CASSPSQVLRRTDTQYF.

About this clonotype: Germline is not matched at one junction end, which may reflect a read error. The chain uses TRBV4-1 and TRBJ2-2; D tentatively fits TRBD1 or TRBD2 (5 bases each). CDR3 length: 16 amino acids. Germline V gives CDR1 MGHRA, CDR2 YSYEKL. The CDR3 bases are TGCGCCCGCCGCCAAGATTTTACCTGGGTCGCCGGGGCGCTGTTTTTT. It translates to CARRQDFTWVAGALFF.

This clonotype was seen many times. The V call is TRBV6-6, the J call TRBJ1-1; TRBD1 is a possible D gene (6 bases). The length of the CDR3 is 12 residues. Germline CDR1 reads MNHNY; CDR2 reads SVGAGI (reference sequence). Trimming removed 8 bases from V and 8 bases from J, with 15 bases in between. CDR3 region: CASLPDRPEAFF. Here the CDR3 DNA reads TGTGCCAGCTTACCAGACAGGCCCGAAGCTTTCTTT.

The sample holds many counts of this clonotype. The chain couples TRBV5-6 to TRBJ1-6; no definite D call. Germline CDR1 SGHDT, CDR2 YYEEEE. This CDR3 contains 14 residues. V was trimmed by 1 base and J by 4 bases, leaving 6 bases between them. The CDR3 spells CASSLTVYNSPLHF. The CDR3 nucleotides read TGTGCCAGCAGCTTGACAGTGTATAATTCACCCCTCCACTTT. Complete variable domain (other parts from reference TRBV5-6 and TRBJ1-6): DAGVTQSPTHLIKTRGQQVTLRCSPKSGHDTVSWYQQALGQGPQFIFQYYEEEERQRGNFPDRFSGHQFPNYSSELNVNALLLGDSALYLCASSLTVYNSPLHFGNGTRLTVT.

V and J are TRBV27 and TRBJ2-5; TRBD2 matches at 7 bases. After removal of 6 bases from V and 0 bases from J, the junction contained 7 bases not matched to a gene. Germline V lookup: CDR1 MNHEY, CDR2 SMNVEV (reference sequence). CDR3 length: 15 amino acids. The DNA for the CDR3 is TGTGCCAGCAGCCGGGTAACTAGCGACCAAGAGACCCAGTACTTC. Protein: CASSRVTSDQETQYF.

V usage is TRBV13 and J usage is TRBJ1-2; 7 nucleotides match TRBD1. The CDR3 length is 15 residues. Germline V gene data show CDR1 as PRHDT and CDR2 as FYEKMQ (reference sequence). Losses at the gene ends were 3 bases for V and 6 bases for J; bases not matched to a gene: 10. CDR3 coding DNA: TGTGCCAGCAGCTTTTATAGAGGGGGCGAGGATGGCTACACCTTC. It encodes CASSFYRGGEDGYTF.

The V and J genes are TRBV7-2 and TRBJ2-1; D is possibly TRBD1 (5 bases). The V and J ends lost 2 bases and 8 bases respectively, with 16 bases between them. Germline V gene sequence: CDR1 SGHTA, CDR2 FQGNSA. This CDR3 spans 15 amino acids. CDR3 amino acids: CASSLYTGSGYEQFF. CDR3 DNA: TGTGCCAGCAGCTTATATACGGGTTCAGGGTATGAGCAGTTCTTC.

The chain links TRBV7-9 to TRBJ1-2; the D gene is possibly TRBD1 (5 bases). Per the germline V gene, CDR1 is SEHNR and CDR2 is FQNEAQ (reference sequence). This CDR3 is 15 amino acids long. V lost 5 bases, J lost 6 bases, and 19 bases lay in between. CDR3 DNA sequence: TGTGCCAGCAGCACCGTGGTGGAAGGGGCTAATGGCTACACCTTC. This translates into CASSTVVEGANGYTF.

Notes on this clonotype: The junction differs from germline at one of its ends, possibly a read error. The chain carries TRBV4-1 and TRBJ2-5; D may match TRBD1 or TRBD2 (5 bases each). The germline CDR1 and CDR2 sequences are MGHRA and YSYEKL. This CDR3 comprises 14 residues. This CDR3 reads CASSQDRGQEPQYF. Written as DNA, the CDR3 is TGCGCCAGCAGCCAAGACCGGGGCCAAGAGCCCCAGTACTTC.

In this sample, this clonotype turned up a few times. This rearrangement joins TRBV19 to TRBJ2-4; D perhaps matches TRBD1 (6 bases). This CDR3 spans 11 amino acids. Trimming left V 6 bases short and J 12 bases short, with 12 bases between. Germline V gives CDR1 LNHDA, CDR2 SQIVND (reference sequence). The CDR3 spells CASSLQGNQYF. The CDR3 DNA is TGTGCCAGTAGCCTACAGGGAAATCAGTACTTC.